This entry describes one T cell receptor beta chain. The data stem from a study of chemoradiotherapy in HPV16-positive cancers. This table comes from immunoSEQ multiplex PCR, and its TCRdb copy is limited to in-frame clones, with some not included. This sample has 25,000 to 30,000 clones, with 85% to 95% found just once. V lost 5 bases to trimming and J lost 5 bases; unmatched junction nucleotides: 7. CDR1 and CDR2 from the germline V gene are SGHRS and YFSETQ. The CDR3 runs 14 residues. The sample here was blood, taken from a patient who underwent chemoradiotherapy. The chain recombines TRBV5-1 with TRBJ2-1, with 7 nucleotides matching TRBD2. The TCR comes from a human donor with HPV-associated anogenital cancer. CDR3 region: CASRPSGTNNEQFF. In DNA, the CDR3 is TGCGCCAGCAGGCCGAGCGGGACCAACAATGAGCAGTTCTTC.